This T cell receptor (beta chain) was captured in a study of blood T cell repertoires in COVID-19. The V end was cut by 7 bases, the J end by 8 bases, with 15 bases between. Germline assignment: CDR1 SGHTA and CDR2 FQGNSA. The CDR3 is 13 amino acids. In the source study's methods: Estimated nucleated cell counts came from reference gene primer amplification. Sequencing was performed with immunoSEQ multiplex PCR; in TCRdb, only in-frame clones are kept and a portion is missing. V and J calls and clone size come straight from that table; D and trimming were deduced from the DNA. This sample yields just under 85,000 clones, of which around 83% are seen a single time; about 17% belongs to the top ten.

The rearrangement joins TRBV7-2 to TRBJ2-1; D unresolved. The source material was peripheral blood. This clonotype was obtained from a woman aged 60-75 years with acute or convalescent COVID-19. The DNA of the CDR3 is TGTGCCAGCAAATTTACGTCCCGGGATGAGCAGTTCTTC. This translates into CASKFTSRDEQFF.